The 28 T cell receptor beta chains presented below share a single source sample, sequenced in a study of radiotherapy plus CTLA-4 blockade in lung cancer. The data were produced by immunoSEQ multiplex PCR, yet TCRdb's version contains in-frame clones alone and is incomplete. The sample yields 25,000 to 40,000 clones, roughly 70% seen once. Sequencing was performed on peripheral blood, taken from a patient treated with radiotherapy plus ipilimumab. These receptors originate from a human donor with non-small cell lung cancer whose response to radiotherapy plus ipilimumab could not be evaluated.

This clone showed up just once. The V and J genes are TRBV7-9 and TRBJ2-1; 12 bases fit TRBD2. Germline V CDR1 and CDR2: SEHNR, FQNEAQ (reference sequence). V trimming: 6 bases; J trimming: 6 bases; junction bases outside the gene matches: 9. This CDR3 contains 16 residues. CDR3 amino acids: CASSFIRLAGANEQFF. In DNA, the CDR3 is TGTGCCAGCAGTTTTATCAGACTAGCGGGAGCCAATGAGCAGTTCTTC.

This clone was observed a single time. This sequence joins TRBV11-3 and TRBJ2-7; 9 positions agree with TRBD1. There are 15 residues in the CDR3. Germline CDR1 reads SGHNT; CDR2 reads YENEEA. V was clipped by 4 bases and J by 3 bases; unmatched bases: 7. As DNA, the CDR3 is TGTGCCAGCAGCTCGGGGACAGGGAAGGGCTACGAGCAGTACTTC. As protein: CASSSGTGKGYEQYF.

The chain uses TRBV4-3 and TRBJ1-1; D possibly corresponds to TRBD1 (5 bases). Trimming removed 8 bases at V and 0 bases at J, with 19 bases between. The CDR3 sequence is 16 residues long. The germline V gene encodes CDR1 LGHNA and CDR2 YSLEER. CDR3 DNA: TGCGCCAGCCGCAGAGAACGGACAAGGATGAACACTGAAGCTTTCTTT. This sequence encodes CASRRERTRMNTEAFF.

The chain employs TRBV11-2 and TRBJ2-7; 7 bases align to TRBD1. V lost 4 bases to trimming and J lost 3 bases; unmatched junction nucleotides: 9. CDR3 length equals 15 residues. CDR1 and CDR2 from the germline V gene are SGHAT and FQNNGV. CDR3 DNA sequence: TGTGCCAGCAGCTCAGGACAGGATGGGAACTACGAGCAGTACTTC. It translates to CASSSGQDGNYEQYF.

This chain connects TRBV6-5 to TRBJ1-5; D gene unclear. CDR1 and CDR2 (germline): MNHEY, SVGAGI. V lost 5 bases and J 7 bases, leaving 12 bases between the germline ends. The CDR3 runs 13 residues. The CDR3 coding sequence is TGTGCCAGCAGTCTAACGCTCCGGCAGCCCCAGCATTTT. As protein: CASSLTLRQPQHF.

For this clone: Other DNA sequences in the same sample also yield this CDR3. The CDR3 protein is CASSPGQGAQGSPLHF. The CDR3 DNA reads TGTGCCAGCAGCCCCGGACAGGGGGCTCAGGGGTCACCCCTCCACTTT. V gene TRBV5-4 combines with J gene TRBJ1-6, with 11 bases identical to TRBD1. V lost 4 bases, J lost 10 bases, and 10 bases stayed unmatched. Germline V gene data show CDR1 as SGHNT and CDR2 as YYREEE (reference sequence). CDR3 size: 16 residues.

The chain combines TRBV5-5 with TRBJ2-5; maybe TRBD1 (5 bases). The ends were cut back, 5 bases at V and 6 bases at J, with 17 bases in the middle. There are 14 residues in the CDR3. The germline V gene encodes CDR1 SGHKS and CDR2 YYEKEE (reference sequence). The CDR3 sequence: CASSGSAQEKTQYF. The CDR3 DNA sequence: TGTGCCAGCAGTGGCAGCGCACAGGAGAAGACCCAGTACTTC.

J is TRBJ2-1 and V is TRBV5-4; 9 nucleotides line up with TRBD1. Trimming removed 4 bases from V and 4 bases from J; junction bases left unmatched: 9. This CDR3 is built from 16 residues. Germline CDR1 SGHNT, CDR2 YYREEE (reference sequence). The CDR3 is CASSGTGTGKYNEQFF. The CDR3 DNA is TGTGCCAGCAGCGGGACCGGGACAGGGAAATACAATGAGCAGTTCTTC.

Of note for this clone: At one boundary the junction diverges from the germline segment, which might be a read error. CDR3 sequence reads: CASSPGLAGGYF. The CDR3 bases are TGTGCTAGCAGCCCGGGACTAGCGGGAGGGTATTTT. The chain couples TRBV7-7 to TRBJ2-3; TRBD2 agrees at 15 bases. The CDR3 runs to 12 residues. Germline CDR1 SSHAT, CDR2 FNYEAQ (reference sequence).

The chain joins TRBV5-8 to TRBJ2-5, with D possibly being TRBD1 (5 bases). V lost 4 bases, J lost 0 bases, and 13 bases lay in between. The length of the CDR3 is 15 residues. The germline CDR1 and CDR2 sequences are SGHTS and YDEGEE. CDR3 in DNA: TGTGCCAGCAGCCGACATGGGGCAGACCAAGAGACCCAGTACTTC. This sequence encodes CASSRHGADQETQYF.

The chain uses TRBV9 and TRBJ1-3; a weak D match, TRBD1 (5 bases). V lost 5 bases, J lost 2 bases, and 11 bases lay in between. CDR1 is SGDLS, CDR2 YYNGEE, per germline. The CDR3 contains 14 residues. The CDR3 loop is CASSFQGTGNTIYF. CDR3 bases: TGTGCCAGCAGTTTTCAGGGAACTGGAAACACCATATATTTT.

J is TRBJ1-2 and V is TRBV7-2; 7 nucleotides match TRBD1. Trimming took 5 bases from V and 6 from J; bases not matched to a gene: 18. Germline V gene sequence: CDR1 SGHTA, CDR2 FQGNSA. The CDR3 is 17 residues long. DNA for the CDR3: TGTGCCAGCAGCACGTATTGGGACAGTGGCAGGAGGGATGGCTACACCTTC. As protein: CASSTYWDSGRRDGYTF.

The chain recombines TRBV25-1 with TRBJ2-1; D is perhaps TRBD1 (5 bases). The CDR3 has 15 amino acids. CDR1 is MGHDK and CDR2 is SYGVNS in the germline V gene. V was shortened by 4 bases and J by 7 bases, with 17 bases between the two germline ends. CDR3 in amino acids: CASSGPVATENEQFF. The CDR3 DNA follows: TGTGCCAGCAGTGGGCCCGTCGCGACAGAGAATGAGCAGTTCTTC.

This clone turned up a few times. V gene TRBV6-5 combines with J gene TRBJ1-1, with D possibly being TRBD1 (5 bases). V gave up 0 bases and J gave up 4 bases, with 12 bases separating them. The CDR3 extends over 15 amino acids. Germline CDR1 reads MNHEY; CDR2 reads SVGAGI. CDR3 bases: TGTGCCAGCAGTTACTCGAAAGGCAGGGTCACTGAAGCTTTCTTT. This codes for CASSYSKGRVTEAFF.

CDR3 sequence (DNA): TGTGCCAGCAGCGTGGGGTATGCGGGACAGAACTACGAGCAGTACTTC. Its translation: CASSVGYAGQNYEQYF. This chain connects TRBV5-5 to TRBJ2-7, with a tentative D call TRBD1 (7 bases). Trimming shortened V by 4 bases and J by 3 bases, and 20 bases separated the two germline ends. The CDR3 runs 16 residues. The germline V gene encodes CDR1 SGHKS and CDR2 YYEKEE (reference sequence).

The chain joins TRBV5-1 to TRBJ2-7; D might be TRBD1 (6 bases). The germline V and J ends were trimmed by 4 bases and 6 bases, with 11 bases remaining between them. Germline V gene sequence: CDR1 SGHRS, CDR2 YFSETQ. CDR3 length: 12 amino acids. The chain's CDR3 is CASSRRGGEQYF. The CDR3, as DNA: TGCGCCAGCAGCCGCAGGGGCGGCGAGCAGTACTTC.

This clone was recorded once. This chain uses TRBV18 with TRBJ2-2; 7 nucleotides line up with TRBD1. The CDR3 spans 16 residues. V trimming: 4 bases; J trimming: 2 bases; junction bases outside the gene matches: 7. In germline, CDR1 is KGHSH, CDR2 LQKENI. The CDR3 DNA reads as TGTGCCAGCTCACAGGTGACAGGGATAAACACCGGGGAGCTGTTTTTT. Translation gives CASSQVTGINTGELFF.

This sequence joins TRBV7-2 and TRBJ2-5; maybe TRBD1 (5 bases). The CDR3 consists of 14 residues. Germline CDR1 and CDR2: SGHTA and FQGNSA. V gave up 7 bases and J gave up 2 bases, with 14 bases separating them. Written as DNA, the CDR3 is TGTGCCAGCATACAAGGGGTGGAGCAAGAGACCCAGTACTTC. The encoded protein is CASIQGVEQETQYF. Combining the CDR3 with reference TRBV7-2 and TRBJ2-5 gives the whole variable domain GAGVSQSPSNKVTEKGKDVELRCDPISGHTALYWYRQSLGQGLEFLIYFQGNSAPDKSGLPSDRFSAERTGGSVSTLTIQRTQQEDSAVYLCASIQGVEQETQYFGPGTRLLVL.

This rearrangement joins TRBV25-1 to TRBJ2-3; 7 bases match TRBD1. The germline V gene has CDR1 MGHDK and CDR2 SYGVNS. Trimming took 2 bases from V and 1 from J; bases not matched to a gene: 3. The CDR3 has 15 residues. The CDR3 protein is CASSETGQGTDTQYF. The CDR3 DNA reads TGTGCCAGCAGTGAAACCGGACAGGGCACAGATACGCAGTATTTT.

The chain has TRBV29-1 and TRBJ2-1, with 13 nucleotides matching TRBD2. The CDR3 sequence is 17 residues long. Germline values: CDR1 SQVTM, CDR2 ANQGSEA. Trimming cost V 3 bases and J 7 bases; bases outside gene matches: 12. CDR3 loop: CSVDWTSGRRGRNEQFF. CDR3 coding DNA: TGCAGCGTTGATTGGACTAGCGGGAGAAGAGGGCGAAATGAGCAGTTCTTC.

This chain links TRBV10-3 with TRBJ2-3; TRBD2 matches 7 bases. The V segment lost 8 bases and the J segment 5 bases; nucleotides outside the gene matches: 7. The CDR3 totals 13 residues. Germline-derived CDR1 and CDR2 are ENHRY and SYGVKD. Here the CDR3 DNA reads TGTGCCATCGGTGGGAGGGCCGAAGATACGCAGTATTTT. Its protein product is CAIGGRAEDTQYF.

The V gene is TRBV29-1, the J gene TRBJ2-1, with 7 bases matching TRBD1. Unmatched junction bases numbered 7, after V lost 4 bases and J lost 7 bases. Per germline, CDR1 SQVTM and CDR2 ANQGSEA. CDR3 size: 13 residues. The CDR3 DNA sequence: TGCAGCGTTGTACGAACGACAGGGAATGAGCAGTTCTTC. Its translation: CSVVRTTGNEQFF.

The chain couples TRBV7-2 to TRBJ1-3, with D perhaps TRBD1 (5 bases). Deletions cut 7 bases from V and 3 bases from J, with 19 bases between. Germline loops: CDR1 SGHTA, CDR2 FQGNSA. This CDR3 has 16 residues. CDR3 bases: TGTGCCAGCATCCCTCTACGTGGGGACTATGGAAACACCATATATTTT. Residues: CASIPLRGDYGNTIYF.

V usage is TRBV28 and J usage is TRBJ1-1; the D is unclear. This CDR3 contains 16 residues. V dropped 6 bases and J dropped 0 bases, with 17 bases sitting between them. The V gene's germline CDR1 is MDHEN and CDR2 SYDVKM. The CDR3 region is CASRDSIGNMNTEAFF. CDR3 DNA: TGTGCCAGCAGGGACTCGATCGGGAACATGAACACTGAAGCTTTCTTT.

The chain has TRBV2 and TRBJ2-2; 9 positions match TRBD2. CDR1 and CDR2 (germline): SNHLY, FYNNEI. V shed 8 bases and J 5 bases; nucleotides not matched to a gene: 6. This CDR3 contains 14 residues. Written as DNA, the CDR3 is TGTGCCAGCGGGCGGGAGGGCCGTACCGGGGAGCTGTTTTTT. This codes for CASGREGRTGELFF.

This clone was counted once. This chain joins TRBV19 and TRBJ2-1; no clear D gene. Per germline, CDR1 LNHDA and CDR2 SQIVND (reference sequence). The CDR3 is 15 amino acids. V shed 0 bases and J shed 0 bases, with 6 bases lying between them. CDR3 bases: TGTGCCAGTAGTATAGACCGAGACTCCTACAATGAGCAGTTCTTC. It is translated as CASSIDRDSYNEQFF.

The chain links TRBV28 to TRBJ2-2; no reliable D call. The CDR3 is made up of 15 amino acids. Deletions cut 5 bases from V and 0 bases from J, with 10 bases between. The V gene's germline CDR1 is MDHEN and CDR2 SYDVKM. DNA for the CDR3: TGTGCCAGCAGTCCCATAGTGCCGAACACCGGGGAGCTGTTTTTT. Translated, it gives CASSPIVPNTGELFF.

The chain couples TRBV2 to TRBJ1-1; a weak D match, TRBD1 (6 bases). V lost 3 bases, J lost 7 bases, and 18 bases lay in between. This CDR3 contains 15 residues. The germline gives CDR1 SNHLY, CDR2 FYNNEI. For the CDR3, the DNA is TGTGCCAGCAGTGACGGGGCCGGGACAAGAGGTGAAGCTTTCTTT. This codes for CASSDGAGTRGEAFF.